This is a list of T cell receptor beta chains from one sample in a study of cytomegalovirus exposure and HLA in healthy donors. Assay used: immunoSEQ multiplex PCR; TCRdb lists only in-frame clones, some missing. The table includes about 280,000 clones, approximately 90% detected once. Sequencing used PBMCs. The receptors originated from a woman aged 18 to 35 in good health and CMV-seronegative. Each CDR3 is given with its conserved first and last residue. The D gene is left open where the match is weak. Size is stated for part of the rows, as once, few or many counts, or as a class when the clone is expanded.

d_gene: .
v_gene: TRBV7-9
j_gene: TRBJ2-2
abundance: .
CDR3nt: TGTGCCAGCAGCTTAACAGGGCCCGGGGAGCTGTTTTTT
CDR3aa: CASSLTGPGELFF

d_gene: TRBD2
v_gene: TRBV11-2
j_gene: TRBJ2-2
abundance: .
CDR3nt: TGTGCCAGCAGCCCACTGGGGAGGGCCGGGGAGCTGTTTTTT
CDR3aa: CASSPLGRAGELFF

d_gene: .
v_gene: TRBV5-1
j_gene: TRBJ1-2
abundance: few
CDR3nt: TGCGCCAGCAGCTTAAAAATGCCGAAGACAGGAGACTATGGCTACACCTTC
CDR3aa: CASSLKMPKTGDYGYTF

d_gene: TRBD1
v_gene: TRBV6-1
j_gene: TRBJ1-2
abundance: .
CDR3nt: TGTGCCAGCAGTGGTACAGGGGGCCACGGTCTTTCCTATGGCTACACCTTC
CDR3aa: CASSGTGGHGLSYGYTF

d_gene: .
v_gene: TRBV6-5
j_gene: TRBJ1-1
abundance: .
CDR3nt: TGTGCCAGCACCCAACCCGGGAGGGCTGAAGCTTTCTTT
CDR3aa: CASTQPGRAEAFF

d_gene: TRBD1
v_gene: TRBV4-2
j_gene: TRBJ2-7
abundance: .
CDR3nt: TGTGCCAGCAGCCAAGAAGTGGGGTATGGACAGGGCCTCTACGAGCAGTACTTC
CDR3aa: CASSQEVGYGQGLYEQYF

d_gene: TRBD1
v_gene: TRBV9
j_gene: TRBJ2-6
abundance: .
CDR3nt: TGTGCCAGCAGCCCAGGGGGCTCTGGGGCCAACGTCCTGACTTTC
CDR3aa: CASSPGGSGANVLTF

d_gene: TRBD2
v_gene: TRBV7-9
j_gene: TRBJ2-1
abundance: .
CDR3nt: TGTGCCAGCAGCTTAACGACTAGCGGGGGTGTCCATGAGCAGTTCTTC
CDR3aa: CASSLTTSGGVHEQFF

d_gene: .
v_gene: TRBV2
j_gene: TRBJ1-5
abundance: .
CDR3nt: TGTGCCAGCAAACAGGAAGCCTTCCGCTATAGCAATCAGCCCCAGCATTTT
CDR3aa: CASKQEAFRYSNQPQHF

d_gene: TRBD2
v_gene: TRBV2
j_gene: TRBJ2-7
abundance: .
CDR3nt: TGTGCCGGGGGAGCGGGGGGGCATGAGCAGTACTTC
CDR3aa: CAGGAGGHEQYF

d_gene: TRBD1
v_gene: TRBV7-9
j_gene: TRBJ2-2
abundance: .
CDR3nt: TGTGCCAGCAGCATCAGACGGACAGGGACGTATAACACCGGGGAGCTGTTTTTT
CDR3aa: CASSIRRTGTYNTGELFF

d_gene: TRBD1
v_gene: TRBV6-6
j_gene: TRBJ1-4
abundance: .
CDR3nt: TGTGCCAGCCATCCGCGGGACAGGGAGAGTTCGCTGTTTTTT
CDR3aa: CASHPRDRESSLFF

d_gene: TRBD2
v_gene: TRBV5-1
j_gene: TRBJ2-1
abundance: .
CDR3nt: TGCGCCAGCAGCTTGGGACTAGCGGGGGGGCATGAGCAGTTCTTC
CDR3aa: CASSLGLAGGHEQFF

d_gene: .
v_gene: TRBV5-5
j_gene: TRBJ2-2
abundance: .
CDR3nt: TGTGCCAGCATCGGGCCGGGGGAGCGACGAACCGGGGAGCTGTTTTTT
CDR3aa: CASIGPGERRTGELFF

d_gene: TRBD1
v_gene: TRBV2
j_gene: TRBJ2-7
abundance: .
CDR3nt: TGTGCCAGCAGTGCACCGGGACAGGGTTTCTACGAGCAGTACTTC
CDR3aa: CASSAPGQGFYEQYF

d_gene: .
v_gene: TRBV6-5
j_gene: TRBJ1-5
abundance: .
CDR3nt: TGTGCCAGCAACTCGGCAGGGGCGGGCAATCAGCCCCAGCATTTT
CDR3aa: CASNSAGAGNQPQHF

d_gene: TRBD1
v_gene: TRBV9
j_gene: TRBJ2-3
abundance: .
CDR3nt: TGTGCCAGCAGCGCCGACAGGGGGCATCAAGATACGCAGTATTTT
CDR3aa: CASSADRGHQDTQYF

d_gene: .
v_gene: TRBV19
j_gene: TRBJ1-1
abundance: .
CDR3nt: TGTGCCAGTAGTATAGGTCCCTGGAACACTGAAGCTTTCTTT
CDR3aa: CASSIGPWNTEAFF

d_gene: .
v_gene: TRBV6-6
j_gene: TRBJ2-4
abundance: .
CDR3nt: TGTGCCAGCAGTTACTCTGAGAGCTTAAACATTCAGTACTTC
CDR3aa: CASSYSESLNIQYF

d_gene: .
v_gene: TRBV30
j_gene: TRBJ1-1
abundance: .
CDR3nt: TGTGCCTGGACGGGTTCCTACACTGAAGCTTTCTTT
CDR3aa: CAWTGSYTEAFF